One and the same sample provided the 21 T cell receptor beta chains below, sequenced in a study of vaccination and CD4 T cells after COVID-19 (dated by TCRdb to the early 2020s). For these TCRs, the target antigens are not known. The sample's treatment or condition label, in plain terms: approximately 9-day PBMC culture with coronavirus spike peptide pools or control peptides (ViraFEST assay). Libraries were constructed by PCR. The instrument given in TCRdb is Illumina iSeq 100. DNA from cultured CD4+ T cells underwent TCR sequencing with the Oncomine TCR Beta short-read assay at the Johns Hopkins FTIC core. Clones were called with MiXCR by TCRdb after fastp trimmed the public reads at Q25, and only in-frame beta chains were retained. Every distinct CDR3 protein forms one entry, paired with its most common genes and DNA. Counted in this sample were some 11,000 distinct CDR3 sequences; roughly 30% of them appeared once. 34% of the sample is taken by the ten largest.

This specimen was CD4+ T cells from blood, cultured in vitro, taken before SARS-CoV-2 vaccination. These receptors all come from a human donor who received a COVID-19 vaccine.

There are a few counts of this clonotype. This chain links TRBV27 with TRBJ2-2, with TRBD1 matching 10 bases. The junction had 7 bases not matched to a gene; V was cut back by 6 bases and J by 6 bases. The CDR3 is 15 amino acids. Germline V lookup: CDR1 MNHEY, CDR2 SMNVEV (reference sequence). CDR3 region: CASRGTGVFAGELFF. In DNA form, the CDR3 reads TGTGCCAGCAGAGGGACAGGGGTTTTCGCCGGGGAGCTGTTTTTT.

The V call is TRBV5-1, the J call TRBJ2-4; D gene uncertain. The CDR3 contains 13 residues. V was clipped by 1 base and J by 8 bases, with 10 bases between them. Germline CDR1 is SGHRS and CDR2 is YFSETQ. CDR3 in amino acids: CASSLPPKDIQYF. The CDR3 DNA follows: TGCGCCAGCAGCTTGCCCCCCAAGGACATTCAGTACTTC. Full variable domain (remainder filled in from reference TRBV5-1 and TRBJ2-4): KAGVTQTPRYLIKTRGQQVTLSCSPISGHRSVSWYQQTPGQGLQFLFEYFSETQRNKGNFPGRFSGRQFSNSRSEMNVSTLELGDSALYLCASSLPPKDIQYFGAGTRLSVL.

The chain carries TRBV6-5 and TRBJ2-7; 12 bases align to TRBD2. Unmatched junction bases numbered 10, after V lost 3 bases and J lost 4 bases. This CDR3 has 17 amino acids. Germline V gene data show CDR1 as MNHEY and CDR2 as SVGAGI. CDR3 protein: CASSYRFPSGGAYEQYF. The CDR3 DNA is TGTGCCAGCAGTTATCGGTTCCCTAGCGGGGGGGCGTACGAGCAGTACTTC.

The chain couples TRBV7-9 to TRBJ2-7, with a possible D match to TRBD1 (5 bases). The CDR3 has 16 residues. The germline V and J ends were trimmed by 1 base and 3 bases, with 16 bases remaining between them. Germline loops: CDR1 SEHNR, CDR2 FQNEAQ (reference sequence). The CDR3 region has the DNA TGTGCCAGCAGCTTAGACCCACGCGTTAGGGGCTACGAGCAGTACTTC. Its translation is CASSLDPRVRGYEQYF.

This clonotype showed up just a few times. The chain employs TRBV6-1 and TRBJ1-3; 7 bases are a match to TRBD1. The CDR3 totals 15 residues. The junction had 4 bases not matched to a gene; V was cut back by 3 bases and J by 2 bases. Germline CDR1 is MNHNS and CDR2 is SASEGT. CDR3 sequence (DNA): TGTGCCAGCAGTGACGTAGGGGGCACTGGAAACACCATATATTTT. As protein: CASSDVGGTGNTIYF.

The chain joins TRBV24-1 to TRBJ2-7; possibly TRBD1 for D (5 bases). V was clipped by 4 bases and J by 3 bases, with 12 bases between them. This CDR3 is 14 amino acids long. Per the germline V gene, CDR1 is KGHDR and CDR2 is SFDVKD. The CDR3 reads CATSELTDVYEQYF. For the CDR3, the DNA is TGTGCCACCAGTGAACTGACAGACGTCTACGAGCAGTACTTC.

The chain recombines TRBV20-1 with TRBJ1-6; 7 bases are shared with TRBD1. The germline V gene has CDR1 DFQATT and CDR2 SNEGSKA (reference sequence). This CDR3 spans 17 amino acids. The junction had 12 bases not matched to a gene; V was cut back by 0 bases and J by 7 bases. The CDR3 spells CSARDSYRGIVNSPLHF. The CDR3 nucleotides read TGCAGTGCTAGAGATTCGTACAGGGGCATAGTAAATTCACCCCTCCACTTT.

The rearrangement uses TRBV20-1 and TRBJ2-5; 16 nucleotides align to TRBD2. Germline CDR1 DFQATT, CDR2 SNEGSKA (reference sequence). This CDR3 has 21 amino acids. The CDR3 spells CSLRAVYTGTSGGASFETQYF. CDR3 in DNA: TGCAGCCTTAGGGCAGTTTATACCGGGACTAGCGGGGGGGCCTCGTTTGAGACCCAGTACTTC.

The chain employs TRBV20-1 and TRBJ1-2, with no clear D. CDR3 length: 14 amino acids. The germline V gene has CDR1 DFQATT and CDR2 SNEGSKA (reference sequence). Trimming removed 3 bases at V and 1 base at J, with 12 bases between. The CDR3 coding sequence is TGCAGTGCTAGTCATGTGGACGGTAACTATGGCTACACCTTC. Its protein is CSASHVDGNYGYTF.

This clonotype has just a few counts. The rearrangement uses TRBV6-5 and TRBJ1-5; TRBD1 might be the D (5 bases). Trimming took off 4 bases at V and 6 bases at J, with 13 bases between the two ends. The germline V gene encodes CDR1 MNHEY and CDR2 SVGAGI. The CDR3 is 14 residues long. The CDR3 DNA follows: TGTGCCAGCAGTTTGTTGCGGGGGAGTCAGCCCCAGCATTTT. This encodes CASSLLRGSQPQHF.

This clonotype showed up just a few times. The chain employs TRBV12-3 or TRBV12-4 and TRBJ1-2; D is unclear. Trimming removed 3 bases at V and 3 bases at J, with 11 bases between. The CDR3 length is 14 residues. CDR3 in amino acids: CASSFYSRDYGYTF. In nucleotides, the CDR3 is TGTGCCAGCAGTTTCTACTCGAGGGACTATGGCTACACCTTC.

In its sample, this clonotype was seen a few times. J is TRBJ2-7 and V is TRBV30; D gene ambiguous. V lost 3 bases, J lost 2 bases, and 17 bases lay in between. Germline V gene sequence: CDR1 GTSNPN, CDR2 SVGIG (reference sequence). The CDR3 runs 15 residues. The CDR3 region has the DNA TGTGCCTGGAGCCCCCCGAGGTCAGTCCCCTACGAGCAGTACTTC. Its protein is CAWSPPRSVPYEQYF.

The chain's CDR3 is CAISGRDKVEETQYF. CDR3 DNA sequence: TGTGCCATCAGTGGGAGGGACAAGGTAGAAGAGACCCAGTACTTC. The rearrangement uses TRBV10-3 and TRBJ2-5; TRBD1 or TRBD2 may be the D gene (6 bases each). There are 15 residues in the CDR3. CDR1 is ENHRY and CDR2 is SYGVKD in the germline V gene. Between the trimmed V and J ends, which lost 4 bases and 3 bases, there was a span of 15 bases.

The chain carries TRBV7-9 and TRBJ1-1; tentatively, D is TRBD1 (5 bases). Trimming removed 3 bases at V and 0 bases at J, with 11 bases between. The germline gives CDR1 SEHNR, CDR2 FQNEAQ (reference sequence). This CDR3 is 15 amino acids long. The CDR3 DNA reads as TGTGCCAGCAGCTTGGATCCAGGGTTGAACACTGAAGCTTTCTTT. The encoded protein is CASSLDPGLNTEAFF. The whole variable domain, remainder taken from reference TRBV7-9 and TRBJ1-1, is DTGVSQNPRHKITKRGQNVTFRCDPISEHNRLYWYRQTLGQGPEFLTYFQNEAQLEKSRLLSDRFSAERPKGSFSTLEIQRTEQGDSAMYLCASSLDPGLNTEAFFGQGTRLTVV.

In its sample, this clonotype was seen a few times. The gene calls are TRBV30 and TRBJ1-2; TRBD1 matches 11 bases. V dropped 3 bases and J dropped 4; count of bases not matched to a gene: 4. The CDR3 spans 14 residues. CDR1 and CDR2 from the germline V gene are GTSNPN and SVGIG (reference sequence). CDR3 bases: TGTGCCTGGAGGGACAGGGGGCGACGCTATGGCTACACCTTC. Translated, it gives CAWRDRGRRYGYTF.

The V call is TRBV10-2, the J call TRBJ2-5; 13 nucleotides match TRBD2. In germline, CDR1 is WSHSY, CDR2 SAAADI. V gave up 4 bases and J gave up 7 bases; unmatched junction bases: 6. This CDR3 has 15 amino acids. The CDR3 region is CASSGTSGGGGTQYF. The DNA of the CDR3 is TGCGCCAGCAGTGGAACTAGCGGGGGGGGCGGGACCCAGTACTTC.

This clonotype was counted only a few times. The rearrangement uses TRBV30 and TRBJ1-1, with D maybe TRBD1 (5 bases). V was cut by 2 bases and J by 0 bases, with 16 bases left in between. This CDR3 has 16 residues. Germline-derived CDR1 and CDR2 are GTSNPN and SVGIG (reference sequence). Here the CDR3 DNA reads TGTGCCTGGAGTCAGGGTGGGGGACGGATGAACACTGAAGCTTTCTTT. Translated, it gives CAWSQGGGRMNTEAFF.

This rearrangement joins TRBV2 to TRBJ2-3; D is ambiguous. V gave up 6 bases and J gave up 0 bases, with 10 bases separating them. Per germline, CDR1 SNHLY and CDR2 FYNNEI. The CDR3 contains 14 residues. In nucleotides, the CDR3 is TGTGCCAGCAGGGACGGCCTAAGCACAGATACGCAGTATTTT. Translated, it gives CASRDGLSTDTQYF. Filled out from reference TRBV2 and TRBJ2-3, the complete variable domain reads EPEVTQTPSHQVTQMGQEVILRCVPISNHLYFYWYRQILGQKVEFLVSFYNNEISEKSEIFDDQFSVERPDGSNFTLKIRSTKLEDSAMYFCASRDGLSTDTQYFGPGTRLTVL.

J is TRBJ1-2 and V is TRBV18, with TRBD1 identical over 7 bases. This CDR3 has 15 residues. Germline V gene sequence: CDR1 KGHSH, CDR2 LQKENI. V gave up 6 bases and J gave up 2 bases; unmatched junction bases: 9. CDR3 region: CASSLDRVANYGYTF. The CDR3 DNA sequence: TGTGCCAGCTCTCTCGACAGGGTGGCGAACTATGGCTACACCTTC.

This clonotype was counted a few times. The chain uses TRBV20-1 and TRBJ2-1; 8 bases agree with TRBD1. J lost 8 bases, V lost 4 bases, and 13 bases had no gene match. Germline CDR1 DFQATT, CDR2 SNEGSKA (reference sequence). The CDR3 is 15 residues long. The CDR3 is CSANKQGVVGYEQFF. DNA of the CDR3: TGCAGTGCTAATAAACAGGGGGTTGTTGGATATGAGCAGTTCTTC.

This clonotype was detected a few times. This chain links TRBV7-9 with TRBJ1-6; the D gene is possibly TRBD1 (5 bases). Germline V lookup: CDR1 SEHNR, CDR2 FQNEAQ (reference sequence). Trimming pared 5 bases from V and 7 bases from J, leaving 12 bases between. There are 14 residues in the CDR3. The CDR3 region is CASSTEGENSPLHF. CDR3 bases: TGTGCCAGCAGCACCGAAGGGGAGAATTCACCCCTCCACTTT.